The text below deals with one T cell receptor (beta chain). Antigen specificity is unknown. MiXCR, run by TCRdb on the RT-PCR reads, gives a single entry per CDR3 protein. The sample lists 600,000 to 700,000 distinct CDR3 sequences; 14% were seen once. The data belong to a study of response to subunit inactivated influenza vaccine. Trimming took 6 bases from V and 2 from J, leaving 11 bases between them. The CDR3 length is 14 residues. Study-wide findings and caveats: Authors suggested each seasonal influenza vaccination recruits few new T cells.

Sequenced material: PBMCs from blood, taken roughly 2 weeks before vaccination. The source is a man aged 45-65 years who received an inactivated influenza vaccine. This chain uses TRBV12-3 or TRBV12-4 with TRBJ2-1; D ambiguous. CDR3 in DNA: TGTGCCAGCAGCGCCGACTGGACCTACAATGAGCAGTTCTTC. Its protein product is CASSADWTYNEQFF.